Following are 27 T cell receptor beta chains from one sample sequenced in a study of OX40 agonist ivuxolimab in advanced cancers. Libraries were prepared by immunoSEQ multiplex PCR; TCRdb keeps only in-frame clonotypes and omits some of them. The sample lists 100,000 to 120,000 clones; around 90% were seen once. The source material was CD4+ or CD8+ T cells sorted from blood, sampled in a trial of the OX40 agonist ivuxolimab. These receptors were taken from an adult with an advanced solid tumor such as melanoma, head and neck, liver or kidney cancer.

The genes are TRBV5-1 and TRBJ2-7; D possibly corresponds to TRBD2 (5 bases). CDR1 is SGHRS and CDR2 is YFSETQ in the germline V gene. Between the trimmed V and J ends, which lost 0 bases and 4 bases, there was a span of 11 bases. The CDR3 runs 14 residues. In DNA form, the CDR3 reads TGCGCCAGCAGCTTGGGTGGGAGAACGTACGAGCAGTACTTC. Protein product: CASSLGGRTYEQYF.

V usage is TRBV21-1 and J usage is TRBJ2-3; TRBD1 is taken as the D call from the table, unchecked against the DNA. TRBV21-1 represents a pseudogene. This CDR3 is 16 amino acids long. DNA of the CDR3: TGTGCCAGCAGCAAAGTTTACAGGCCAGGGGCAGATACGCAGTATTTT. Translating it yields CASSKVYRPGADTQYF.

This rearrangement joins TRBV4-1 to TRBJ2-7, with D perhaps TRBD2 (7 bases). The germline V gene encodes CDR1 MGHRA and CDR2 YSYEKL. V was trimmed by 0 bases and J by 2 bases, leaving 11 bases between them. The CDR3 is 15 amino acids. CDR3 in amino acids: CASSQDGGATYEQYF. The DNA for the CDR3 is TGCGCCAGCAGCCAAGATGGGGGGGCGACCTACGAGCAGTACTTC.

The gene calls are TRBV4-1 and TRBJ1-6, with TRBD1 as a possible D gene (6 bases). CDR1 is MGHRA, CDR2 YSYEKL, per germline. This CDR3 region has 16 residues. Trimming took off 0 bases at V and 2 bases at J, with 8 bases between the two ends. The CDR3 loop is CASSQDWDTYNSPLHF. The CDR3 bases are TGCGCCAGCAGCCAAGACTGGGACACCTATAATTCACCCCTCCACTTT.

This sequence joins TRBV7-2 and TRBJ2-4; perhaps TRBD1 as D (6 bases). V dropped 3 bases and J dropped 3 bases, with 15 bases sitting between them. Germline V gene sequence: CDR1 SGHTA, CDR2 FQGNSA. The CDR3 length is 16 residues. The CDR3 is CASSFTWGQGKNIQYF. In DNA form, the CDR3 reads TGTGCCAGCAGCTTTACATGGGGGCAAGGCAAAAACATTCAGTACTTC.

This chain joins TRBV11-3 and TRBJ2-7; D unresolved. The V gene lost 0 bases and the J gene lost 0 bases, with 9 bases spanning the gap. Germline V lookup: CDR1 SGHNT, CDR2 YENEEA. The CDR3 contains 15 residues. CDR3 sequence: CASSLEGSASYEQYF. The CDR3 coding sequence is TGTGCCAGCAGCTTAGAGGGGTCAGCCTCCTACGAGCAGTACTTC.

The chain is built from TRBV29-1 and TRBJ2-7, with TRBD2 as a possible D gene (5 bases). Between the trimmed V and J ends, which lost 7 bases and 3 bases, there was a span of 16 bases. The CDR3 contains 13 residues. Germline assignment: CDR1 SQVTM and CDR2 ANQGSEA. CDR3 sequence reads: CSAMDGMNYEQYF. The CDR3 region has the DNA TGCAGCGCGATGGACGGGATGAACTACGAGCAGTACTTC.

The chain joins TRBV27 to TRBJ2-7; TRBD1 might be the D (5 bases). CDR1 is MNHEY, CDR2 SMNVEV, per germline (reference sequence). CDR3 size: 15 residues. Trimming took 0 bases from V and 2 from J, leaving 11 bases between them. The chain's CDR3 is CASSLSGQGPYEQYF. The CDR3 DNA follows: TGTGCCAGCAGTTTATCTGGACAAGGCCCCTACGAGCAGTACTTC.

This sequence joins TRBV7-2 and TRBJ2-5; 14 nucleotides agree with TRBD2. This CDR3 has 16 residues. CDR1 and CDR2 from the germline V gene are SGHTA and FQGNSA. V dropped 5 bases and J dropped 5; count of bases not matched to a gene: 7. Here the CDR3 DNA reads TGTGCCAGCAGCCTAGGACTAGCGGGGGGCATCGAGACCCAGTACTTC. Encoded protein: CASSLGLAGGIETQYF.

The rearrangement links TRBV15 to TRBJ1-4; no clear D. Per germline, CDR1 LNHNV and CDR2 YYDKDF (reference sequence). V lost 1 base to trimming and J lost 4 bases, with 7 bases between them. The CDR3 consists of 14 residues. Here the CDR3 DNA reads TGTGCCACCAGCAGAGGTAGTATTAATGAAAAACTGTTTTTT. The encoded protein is CATSRGSINEKLFF.

The chain uses TRBV7-2 and TRBJ1-5, with 7 bases that match TRBD1. After removal of 4 bases from V and 0 bases from J, the junction contained 6 bases not matched to a gene. This CDR3 contains 16 residues. Germline-derived CDR1 and CDR2 are SGHTA and FQGNSA. The CDR3 sequence is CASSSGQDYSNQPQHF. CDR3 nucleotide sequence: TGTGCCAGCAGCTCCGGACAGGATTATAGCAATCAGCCCCAGCATTTT.

This chain connects TRBV25-1 to TRBJ1-2; D perhaps matches TRBD1 (5 bases). Germline lookup yields CDR1 MGHDK and CDR2 SYGVNS. This CDR3 contains 13 residues. Trimming stripped 6 bases from V and 8 bases from J, with 16 bases between. The CDR3 loop reads CASSGAGYGGYTF. The CDR3 DNA sequence: TGTGCCAGCAGCGGGGCGGGCTATGGCGGCTACACCTTC.

The chain recombines TRBV30 with TRBJ2-1; tentatively, D is TRBD1 (5 bases). The CDR3 has 14 residues. The germline CDR1 and CDR2 sequences are GTSNPN and SVGIG (reference sequence). V was cut by 4 bases and J by 1 base, with 11 bases left in between. CDR3 in DNA: TGTGCCTGGACCCTGGACATTTCCTACAATGAGCAGTTCTTC. Translating gives CAWTLDISYNEQFF.

This clone has more than one count but fewer than ten. The chain has TRBV27 and TRBJ1-6; a possible D gene is TRBD1 (5 bases). The CDR3 is 14 residues long. The V end lost 2 bases, the J end lost 7 bases, and 9 bases lay between the germline ends. Germline CDR1 reads MNHEY; CDR2 reads SMNVEV (reference sequence). The CDR3 sequence is CASSLRQRNSPLHF. CDR3 DNA: TGTGCCAGCAGTTTAAGACAGAGGAATTCACCCCTCCACTTT.

The chain joins TRBV7-9 to TRBJ1-6, with D possibly matching TRBD1 (5 bases). The CDR3 spans 14 residues. The V and J ends lost 6 bases and 3 bases respectively, with 9 bases between them. Germline V gene lookup returns CDR1 SEHNR and CDR2 FQNEAQ (reference sequence). The DNA of the CDR3 is TGTGCCAGCAGGGGGCAGGGCTATAATTCACCCCTCCACTTT. Its protein is CASRGQGYNSPLHF.

This chain connects TRBV25-1 to TRBJ2-3, with D perhaps matching TRBD2 (7 bases). Germline-derived CDR1 and CDR2 are MGHDK and SYGVNS. Trimming removed 4 bases from V and 1 base from J, with 21 bases in between. The CDR3 runs 18 residues. This chain's CDR3 is CASSVLGGAIGGTDTQYF. CDR3 bases: TGTGCCAGCAGTGTTCTAGGGGGGGCAATTGGCGGCACAGATACGCAGTATTTT.

CDR3 loop: CASSLRLAGGLTSTDTQYF. The CDR3, as DNA: TGTGCCAGCAGCTTGCGACTAGCGGGGGGTCTTACTAGCACAGATACGCAGTATTTT. V gene TRBV7-2 combines with J gene TRBJ2-3; 13 bases agree with TRBD2. The V and J ends lost 3 bases and 0 bases, in that order; junction bases with no gene match: 9. The CDR3 has 19 residues. CDR1 and CDR2 (germline): SGHTA, FQGNSA.

V is TRBV11-2 and J is TRBJ2-3, with D unclear. The CDR3 length is 14 residues. Trimming pared 1 base from V and 0 bases from J, leaving 5 bases between. Germline CDR1 and CDR2: SGHAT and FQNNGV. Here the CDR3 reads CASSLGRSTDTQYF. The CDR3 DNA is TGTGCCAGCAGCTTAGGGCGTAGCACAGATACGCAGTATTTT.

This clone was seen just once. The rearrangement links TRBV29-1 to TRBJ1-2; TRBD1 might be the D (5 bases). This CDR3 contains 11 residues. V lost 8 bases and J lost 5, with 12 bases in between. In germline, CDR1 is SQVTM, CDR2 ANQGSEA. The CDR3 spells CSSLGVYGYTF. The CDR3 DNA reads TGCAGCTCTCTAGGGGTATATGGCTACACCTTC.

V and J are TRBV4-3 and TRBJ2-7; TRBD1 might be the D (7 bases). With 1 base removed from V and 3 bases from J, the gap between germline ends came to 13 bases. The CDR3 loop spans 15 amino acids. CDR1 and CDR2 from the germline V gene are LGHNA and YSLEER. The CDR3: CASSQVGGGYYEQYF. The CDR3 DNA reads TGCGCCAGCAGCCAAGTAGGAGGGGGCTACTACGAGCAGTACTTC.

The rearrangement uses TRBV28 and TRBJ2-1, with TRBD1 matching 7 bases. The germline CDR1 and CDR2 sequences are MDHEN and SYDVKM. This CDR3 comprises 13 residues. V lost 8 bases and J lost 4; bases outside the gene matches: 5. The chain's CDR3 is CASRGQRYNEQFF. CDR3 DNA: TGTGCCAGCCGGGGACAGAGATACAATGAGCAGTTCTTC.

The chain joins TRBV5-1 to TRBJ2-5; D gene uncertain. The V end was cut by 4 bases, the J end by 3 bases, with 10 bases between. The CDR3 spans 13 residues. In germline, CDR1 is SGHRS, CDR2 YFSETQ. This CDR3 reads CASSANTEETQYF. In nucleotides, the CDR3 is TGCGCCAGCAGCGCCAATACGGAAGAGACCCAGTACTTC.

The V gene is TRBV9, the J gene TRBJ2-7, with 12 bases identical to TRBD2. J was trimmed by 6 bases and V by 4 bases; bases with no gene match: 20. The germline CDR1 and CDR2 sequences are SGDLS and YYNGEE. The CDR3 spans 19 residues. Here the CDR3 reads CASSPSTSGGVPAPGEQYF. CDR3 in DNA: TGTGCCAGCAGCCCTTCGACTAGCGGGGGTGTTCCAGCTCCTGGCGAGCAGTACTTC.

This chain connects TRBV18 to TRBJ1-2, with unresolved D. Germline CDR1 KGHSH, CDR2 LQKENI. V lost 3 bases and J 0 bases, leaving 11 bases between the germline ends. There are 15 residues in the CDR3. The CDR3 is CASSPRLEANYGYTF. CDR3 DNA: TGTGCCAGCTCACCGAGATTGGAAGCTAACTATGGCTACACCTTC.

The chain links TRBV5-4 to TRBJ1-2; 8 nucleotides agree with TRBD1. CDR3 length: 15 residues. Germline lookup yields CDR1 SGHNT and CDR2 YYREEE (reference sequence). J was trimmed by 3 bases and V by 4 bases; bases with no gene match: 8. The CDR3 bases are TGTGCCAGCAGCGGATGGACAGGGCTGGACTATGGCTACACCTTC. This gives the protein CASSGWTGLDYGYTF.

CDR3 DNA: TGTGCCAGCAGCTACCAGGGGTTGGGCGAGCAGTACTTC. Its translation: CASSYQGLGEQYF. This chain joins TRBV7-9 and TRBJ2-7; a weak D match, TRBD1 (6 bases). V lost 4 bases and J lost 6, with 13 bases in between. There are 13 residues in the CDR3. Germline V lookup: CDR1 SEHNR, CDR2 FQNEAQ (reference sequence).

The sample holds one count of this clone. CDR3 nucleotide sequence: TGCGCCAGCAGCCAAGGTCGCGGGGCGGATGTTTGGGACGAGCAGTACTTC. It translates to CASSQGRGADVWDEQYF. The chain is built from TRBV4-3 and TRBJ2-7, with D tentatively TRBD2 (6 bases). CDR1 and CDR2 (germline): LGHNA, YSLEER. With 1 base removed from V and 5 bases from J, the gap between germline ends came to 21 bases. CDR3 length: 17 residues.